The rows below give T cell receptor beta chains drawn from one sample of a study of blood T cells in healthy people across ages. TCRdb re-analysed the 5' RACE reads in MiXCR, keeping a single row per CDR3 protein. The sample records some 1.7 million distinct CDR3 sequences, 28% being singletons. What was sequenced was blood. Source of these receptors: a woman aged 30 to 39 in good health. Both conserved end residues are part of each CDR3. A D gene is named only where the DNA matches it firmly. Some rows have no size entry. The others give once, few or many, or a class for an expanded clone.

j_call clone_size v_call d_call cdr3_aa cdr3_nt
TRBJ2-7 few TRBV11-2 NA CASSSLARIREQYF TGTGCCAGCAGCTCACTAGCACGAATCAGGGAGCAGTACTTC
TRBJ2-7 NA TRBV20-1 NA CSARAVRSYEQYF TGCAGTGCCAGAGCGGTCAGGTCCTACGAGCAGTACTTC
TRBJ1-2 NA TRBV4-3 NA CASSQDSQGRGYTF TGCGCCAGCAGCCAAGATAGTCAGGGACGGGGCTACACCTTC
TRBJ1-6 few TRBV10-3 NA CAISEFGGSYSNSPLHF TGTGCCATCAGTGAGTTCGGGGGAAGCTATAGTAATTCACCCCTCCACTTT
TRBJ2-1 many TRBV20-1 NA CSAPMRSGSGYNEQFF TGCAGTGCTCCGATGCGGTCAGGGTCGGGTTACAATGAGCAGTTCTTC
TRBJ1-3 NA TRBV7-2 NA CASGQNRGNTIYF TGTGCCAGCGGCCAAAACAGGGGAAACACCATATATTTT
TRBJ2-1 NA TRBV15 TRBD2 CATSTLAGTSGYNEQFF TGTGCCACCAGCACACTGGCCGGGACTAGCGGATACAATGAGCAGTTCTTC
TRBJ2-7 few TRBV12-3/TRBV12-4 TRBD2 CASSFSREDEQYF TGTGCCAGCAGTTTCTCGCGGGAGGACGAGCAGTACTTC
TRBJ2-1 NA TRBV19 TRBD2 CASKGNPGLAWNEQFF TGTGCTAGTAAGGGGAATCCGGGACTAGCCTGGAATGAGCAGTTCTTC
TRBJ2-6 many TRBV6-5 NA CASRSSSGANVLTF TGTGCCAGCAGAAGTAGCTCTGGGGCCAACGTCCTGACTTTC
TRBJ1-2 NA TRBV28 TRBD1 CASSSAGTGHGYTF TGTGCCAGCAGTTCCGCCGGGACAGGCCATGGCTACACCTTC
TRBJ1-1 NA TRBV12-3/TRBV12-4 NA CASLGRWPWTEAFF TGTGCCAGCCTGGGCCGGTGGCCATGGACTGAAGCTTTCTTT
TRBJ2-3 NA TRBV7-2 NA CASSPDRFRFGNTQYF TGTGCCAGCAGCCCAGACAGGTTTCGGTTCGGGAATACGCAGTATTTT
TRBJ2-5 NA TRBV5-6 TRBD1 CASSPLRDRSYGQYF TGTGCCAGCAGCCCCCTCCGGGACAGGTCCTACGGGCAGTACTTC
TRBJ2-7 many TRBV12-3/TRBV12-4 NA CASSRRAGASPEQYF TGTGCCAGTTCCCGACGGGCAGGAGCCTCTCCCGAGCAGTACTTC
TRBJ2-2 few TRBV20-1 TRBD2 CSAPGGANTGELFF TGCAGTGCCCCCGGGGGGGCCAACACCGGGGAGCTGTTTTTT
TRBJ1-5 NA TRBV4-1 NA CASSQDPGIGQPQHF TGCGCCAGCAGCCAAGATCCGGGAATTGGGCAGCCCCAGCATTTT
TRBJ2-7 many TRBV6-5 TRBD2 CASTPLLAGAYEQYF TGTGCCAGCACCCCCCTTCTAGCGGGGGCCTACGAGCAGTACTTC
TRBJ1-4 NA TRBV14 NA CASSHLSTKRRLFF TGTGCCAGCAGCCACCTCTCGACGAAACGGAGACTGTTTTTT
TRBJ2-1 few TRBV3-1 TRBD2 CASSHISGRAKGNEQFF TGTGCCAGCAGCCACATAAGCGGGAGGGCCAAAGGCAATGAGCAGTTCTTC
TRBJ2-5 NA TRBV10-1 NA CASSESRQGGSPQYF TGCGCCAGCAGTGAGTCCCGACAGGGAGGATCGCCGCAGTACTTC
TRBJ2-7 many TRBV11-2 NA CASSLVALESYEQYF TGTGCCAGCAGCTTAGTCGCTCTGGAGTCCTACGAGCAGTACTTC
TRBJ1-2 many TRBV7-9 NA CASSSTHATANYGYTF TGTGCCAGCAGCTCGACCCATGCAACCGCTAACTATGGCTACACCTTC
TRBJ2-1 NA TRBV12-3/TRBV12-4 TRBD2 CASSGGRGGIQETQFF TGTGCCAGCAGTGGAGGGCGGGGGGGTATCCAAGAGACCCAGTTCTTC
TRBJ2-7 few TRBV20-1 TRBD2 CSARDEQAGTYEQYF TGCAGTGCTAGAGATGAACAAGCGGGAACTTACGAGCAGTACTTC
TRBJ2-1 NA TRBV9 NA CASSPPSQSSYNEQFF TGTGCCAGCAGCCCCCCGTCGCAAAGCTCCTACAATGAGCAGTTCTTC
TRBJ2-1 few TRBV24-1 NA CATSDLLRTEQFF TGTGCCACCAGTGATTTGTTGAGAACTGAGCAGTTCTTC
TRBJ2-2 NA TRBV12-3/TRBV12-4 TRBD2 CASSPSGRAFGELFF TGTGCCAGCAGCCCTAGCGGGAGGGCCTTCGGGGAGCTGTTTTTT
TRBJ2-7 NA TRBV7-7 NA CASSWDTRGEQYF TGTGCCAGCAGCTGGGACACTAGGGGCGAGCAGTACTTC
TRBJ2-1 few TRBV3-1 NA CASSQDQGGFDEQFF TGTGCCAGCAGCCAAGATCAAGGAGGGTTCGATGAGCAGTTCTTC
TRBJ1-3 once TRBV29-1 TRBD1 CSAIQGAGNTIYF TGCAGCGCCATCCAGGGGGCTGGAAACACCATATATTTT
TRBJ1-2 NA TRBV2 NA CASKAGSQSGYTF TGTGCCAGCAAGGCAGGCTCCCAGTCGGGCTACACCTTC
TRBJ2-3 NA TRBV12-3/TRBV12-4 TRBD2 CASSRNRLAGGTQYF TGTGCCAGCAGCCGTAATCGACTAGCGGGAGGGACGCAGTATTTT
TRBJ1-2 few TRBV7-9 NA CASSFSVGMRLGYTF TGTGCCAGCAGCTTTTCAGTGGGGATGAGACTTGGCTACACCTTC
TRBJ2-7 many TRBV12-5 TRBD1 CASGGQGEAYEQYF TGTGCTAGTGGAGGACAGGGTGAAGCCTACGAGCAGTACTTC
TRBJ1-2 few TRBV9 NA CASSVELTENGYTF TGTGCCAGCAGCGTAGAACTGACGGAGAATGGCTACACCTTC
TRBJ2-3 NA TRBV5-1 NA CASSAAPGLSTDTQYF TGCGCCAGCAGCGCGGCGCCGGGACTGAGCACAGATACGCAGTATTTT
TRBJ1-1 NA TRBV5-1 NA CASSSAGNSAEAFF TGCGCCAGCAGCTCGGCAGGTAATAGCGCTGAAGCTTTCTTT